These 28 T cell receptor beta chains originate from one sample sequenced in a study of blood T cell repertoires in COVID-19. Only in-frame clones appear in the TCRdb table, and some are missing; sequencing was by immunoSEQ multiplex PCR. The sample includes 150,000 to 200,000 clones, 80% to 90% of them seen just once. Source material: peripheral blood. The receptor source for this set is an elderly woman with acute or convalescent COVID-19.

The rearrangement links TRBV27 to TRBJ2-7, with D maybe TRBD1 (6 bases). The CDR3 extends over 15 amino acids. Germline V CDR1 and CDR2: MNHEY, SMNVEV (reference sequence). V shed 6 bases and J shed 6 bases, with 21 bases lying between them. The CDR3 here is CASSWGPGTTGEQYF. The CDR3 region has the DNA TGTGCCAGCAGCTGGGGGCCCGGAACCACGGGCGAGCAGTACTTC.

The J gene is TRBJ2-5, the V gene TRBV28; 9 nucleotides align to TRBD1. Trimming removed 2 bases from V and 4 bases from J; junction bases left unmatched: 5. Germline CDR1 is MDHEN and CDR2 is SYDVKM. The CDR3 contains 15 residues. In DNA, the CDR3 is TGTGCCAGCAGTTTAATACAGGGGGCTATAGAGACCCAGTACTTC. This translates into CASSLIQGAIETQYF. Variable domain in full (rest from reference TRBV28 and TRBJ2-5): DVKVTQSSRYLVKRTGEKVFLECVQDMDHENMFWYRQDPGLGLRLIYFSYDVKMKEKGDIPEGYSVSREKKERFSLILESASTNQTSMYLCASSLIQGAIETQYFGPGTRLLVL.

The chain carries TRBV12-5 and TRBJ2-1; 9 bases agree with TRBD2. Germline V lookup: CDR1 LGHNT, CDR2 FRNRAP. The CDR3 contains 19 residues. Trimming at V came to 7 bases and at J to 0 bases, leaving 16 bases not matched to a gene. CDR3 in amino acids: CASALRPSGETYSYNEQFF. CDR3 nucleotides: TGTGCTAGTGCGCTGAGGCCTAGCGGGGAGACCTACTCCTACAATGAGCAGTTCTTC.

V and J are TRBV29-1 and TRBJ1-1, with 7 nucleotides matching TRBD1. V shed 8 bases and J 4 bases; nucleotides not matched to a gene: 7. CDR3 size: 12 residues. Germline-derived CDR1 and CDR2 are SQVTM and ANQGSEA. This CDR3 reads CSSRQGITEAFF. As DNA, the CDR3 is TGCAGCTCCCGACAGGGTATCACTGAAGCTTTCTTT.

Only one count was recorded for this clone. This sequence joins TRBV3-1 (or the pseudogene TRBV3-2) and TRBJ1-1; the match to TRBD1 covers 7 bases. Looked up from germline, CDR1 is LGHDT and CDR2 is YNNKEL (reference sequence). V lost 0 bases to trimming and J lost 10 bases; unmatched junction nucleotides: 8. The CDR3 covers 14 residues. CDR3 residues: CASSQDLQGSRAFF. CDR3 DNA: TGTGCCAGCAGCCAAGATTTACAGGGGAGCCGAGCTTTCTTT.

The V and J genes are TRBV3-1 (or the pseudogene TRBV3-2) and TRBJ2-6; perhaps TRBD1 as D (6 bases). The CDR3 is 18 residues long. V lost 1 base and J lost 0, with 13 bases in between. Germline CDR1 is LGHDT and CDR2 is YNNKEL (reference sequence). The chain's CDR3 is CASSQAVYRASGANVLTF. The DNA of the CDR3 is TGTGCCAGCAGCCAAGCGGTTTACAGGGCCTCTGGGGCCAACGTCCTGACTTTC.

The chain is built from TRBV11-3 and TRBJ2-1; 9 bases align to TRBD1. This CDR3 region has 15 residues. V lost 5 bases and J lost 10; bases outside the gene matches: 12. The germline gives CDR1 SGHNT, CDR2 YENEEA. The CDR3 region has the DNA TGTGCCAGCAGCGCAACAGGGGGCTTGGCACCCGAGCAGTTCTTC. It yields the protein CASSATGGLAPEQFF.

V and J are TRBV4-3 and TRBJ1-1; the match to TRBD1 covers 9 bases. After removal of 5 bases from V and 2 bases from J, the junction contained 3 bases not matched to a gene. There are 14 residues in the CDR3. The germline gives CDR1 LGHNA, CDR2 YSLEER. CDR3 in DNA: TGCGCCAGCAGCGCGGGACAGGGAAACACTGAAGCTTTCTTT. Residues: CASSAGQGNTEAFF.

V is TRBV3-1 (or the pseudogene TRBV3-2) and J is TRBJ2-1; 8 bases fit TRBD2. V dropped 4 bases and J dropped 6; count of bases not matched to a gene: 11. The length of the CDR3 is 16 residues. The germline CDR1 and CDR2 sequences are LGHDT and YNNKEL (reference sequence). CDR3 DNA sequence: TGTGCCAGCAGCCTGGAGCGGGAGTACTTTCGCAATGAGCAGTTCTTC. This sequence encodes CASSLEREYFRNEQFF.

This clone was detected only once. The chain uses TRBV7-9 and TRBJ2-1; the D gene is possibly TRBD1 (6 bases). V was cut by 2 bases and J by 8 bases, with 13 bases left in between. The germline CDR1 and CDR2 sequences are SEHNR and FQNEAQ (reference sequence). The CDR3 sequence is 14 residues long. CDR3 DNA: TGTGCCAGCAGCTTATCAGGGGCTGGGTATGAGCAGTTCTTC. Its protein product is CASSLSGAGYEQFF.

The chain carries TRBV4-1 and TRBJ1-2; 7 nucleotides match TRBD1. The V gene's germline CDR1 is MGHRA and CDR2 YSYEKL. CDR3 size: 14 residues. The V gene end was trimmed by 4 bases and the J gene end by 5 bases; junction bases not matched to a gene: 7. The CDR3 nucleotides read TGCGCCAGCAGCCTCGACAGGGTTTGGTATGGCTACACCTTC. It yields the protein CASSLDRVWYGYTF.

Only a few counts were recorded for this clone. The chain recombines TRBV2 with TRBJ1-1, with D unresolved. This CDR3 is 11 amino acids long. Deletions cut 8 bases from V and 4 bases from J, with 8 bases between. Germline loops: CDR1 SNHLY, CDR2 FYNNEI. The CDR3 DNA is TGTGCCAGCGAGGTGGTCACTGAAGCTTTCTTT. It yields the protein CASEVVTEAFF. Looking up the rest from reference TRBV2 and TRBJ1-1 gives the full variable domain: EPEVTQTPSHQVTQMGQEVILRCVPISNHLYFYWYRQILGQKVEFLVSFYNNEISEKSEIFDDQFSVERPDGSNFTLKIRSTKLEDSAMYFCASEVVTEAFFGQGTRLTVV.

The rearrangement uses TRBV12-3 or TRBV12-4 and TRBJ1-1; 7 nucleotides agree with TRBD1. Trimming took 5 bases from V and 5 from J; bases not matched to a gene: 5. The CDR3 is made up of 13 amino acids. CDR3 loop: CASSLTGLTEAFF. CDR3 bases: TGTGCCAGCAGTCTGACAGGGTTGACTGAAGCTTTCTTT.

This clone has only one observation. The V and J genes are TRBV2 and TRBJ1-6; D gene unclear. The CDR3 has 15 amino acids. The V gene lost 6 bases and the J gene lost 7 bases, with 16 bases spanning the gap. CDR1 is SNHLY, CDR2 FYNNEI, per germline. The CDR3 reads CASRVGGVENSPLHF. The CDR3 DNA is TGTGCCAGCAGAGTAGGCGGGGTCGAGAATTCACCCCTCCACTTT. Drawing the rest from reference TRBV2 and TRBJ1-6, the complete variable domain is EPEVTQTPSHQVTQMGQEVILRCVPISNHLYFYWYRQILGQKVEFLVSFYNNEISEKSEIFDDQFSVERPDGSNFTLKIRSTKLEDSAMYFCASRVGGVENSPLHFGNGTRLTVT.

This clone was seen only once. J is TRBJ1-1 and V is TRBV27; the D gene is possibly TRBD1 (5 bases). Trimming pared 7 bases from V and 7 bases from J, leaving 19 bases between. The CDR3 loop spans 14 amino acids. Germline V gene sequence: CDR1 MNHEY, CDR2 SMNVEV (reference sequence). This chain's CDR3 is CASILIGGRGEAFF. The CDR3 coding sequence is TGTGCCAGCATCCTTATCGGGGGTCGGGGTGAAGCTTTCTTT.

CDR3 sequence (DNA): TGTGCCACCAGCAGAGTGGGGACAAGCCTAACTAATGAAAAACTGTTTTTT. Its translation: CATSRVGTSLTNEKLFF. The V gene is TRBV15, the J gene TRBJ1-4, with D tentatively TRBD1 (6 bases). V was clipped by 1 base and J by 1 base, with 13 bases between them. The CDR3 has 17 residues. Looked up from germline, CDR1 is LNHNV and CDR2 is YYDKDF (reference sequence).

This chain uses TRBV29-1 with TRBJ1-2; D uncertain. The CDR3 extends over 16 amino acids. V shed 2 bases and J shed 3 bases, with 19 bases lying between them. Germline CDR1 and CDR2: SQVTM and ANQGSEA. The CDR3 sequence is CSVETRGGGPHYGYTF. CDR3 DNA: TGCAGCGTTGAAACGCGGGGTGGAGGTCCCCACTATGGCTACACCTTC. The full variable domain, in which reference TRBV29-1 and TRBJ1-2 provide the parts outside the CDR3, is SAVISQKPSRDICQRGTSLTIQCQVDSQVTMMFWYRQQPGQSLTLIATANQGSEATYESGFVIDKFPISRPNLTFSTLTVSNMSPEDSSIYLCSVETRGGGPHYGYTFGSGTRLTVV.

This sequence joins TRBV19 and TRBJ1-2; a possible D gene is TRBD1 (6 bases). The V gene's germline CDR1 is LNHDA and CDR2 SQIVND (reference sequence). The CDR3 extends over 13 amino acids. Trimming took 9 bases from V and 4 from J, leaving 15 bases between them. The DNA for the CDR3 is TGTGCCAGCGGGGGGGGCGCAGGCTATGGCTACACCTTC. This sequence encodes CASGGGAGYGYTF.

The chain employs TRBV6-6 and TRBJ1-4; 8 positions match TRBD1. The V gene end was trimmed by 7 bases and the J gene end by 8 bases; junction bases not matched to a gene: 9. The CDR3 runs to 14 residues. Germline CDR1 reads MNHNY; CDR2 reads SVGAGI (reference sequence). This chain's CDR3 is CASTSQGAGEKLFF. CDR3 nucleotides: TGTGCCAGCACCAGCCAGGGGGCAGGAGAAAAACTGTTTTTT.

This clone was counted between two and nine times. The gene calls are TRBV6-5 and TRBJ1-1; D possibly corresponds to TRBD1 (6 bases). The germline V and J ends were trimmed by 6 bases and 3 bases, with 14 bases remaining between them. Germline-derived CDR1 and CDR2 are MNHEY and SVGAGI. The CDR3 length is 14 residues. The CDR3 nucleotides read TGTGCCAGCAGGGGACACTTCGATTACACTGAAGCTTTCTTT. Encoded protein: CASRGHFDYTEAFF.

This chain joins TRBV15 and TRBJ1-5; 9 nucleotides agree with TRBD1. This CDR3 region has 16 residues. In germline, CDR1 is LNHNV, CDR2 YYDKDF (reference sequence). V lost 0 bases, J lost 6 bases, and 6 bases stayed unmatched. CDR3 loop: CATSRDLGTGIQPQHF. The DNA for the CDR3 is TGTGCCACCAGCAGAGATCTAGGGACAGGGATTCAGCCCCAGCATTTT.

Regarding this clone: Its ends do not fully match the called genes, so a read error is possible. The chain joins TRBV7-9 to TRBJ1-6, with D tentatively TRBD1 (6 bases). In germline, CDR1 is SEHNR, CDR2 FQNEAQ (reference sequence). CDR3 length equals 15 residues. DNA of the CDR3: TGTGCCAGCAGCATAGCCAGGGGAAGGAAGTCACCCCTCCACTTT. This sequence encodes CASSIARGRKSPLHF.

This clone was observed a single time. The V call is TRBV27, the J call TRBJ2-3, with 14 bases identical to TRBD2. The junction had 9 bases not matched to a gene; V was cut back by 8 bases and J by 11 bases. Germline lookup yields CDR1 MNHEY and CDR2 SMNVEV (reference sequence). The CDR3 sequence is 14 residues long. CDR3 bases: TGTGCCAGCCATAGGACTAGCGGGGGGAGCGGGCAGTATTTT. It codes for CASHRTSGGSGQYF.

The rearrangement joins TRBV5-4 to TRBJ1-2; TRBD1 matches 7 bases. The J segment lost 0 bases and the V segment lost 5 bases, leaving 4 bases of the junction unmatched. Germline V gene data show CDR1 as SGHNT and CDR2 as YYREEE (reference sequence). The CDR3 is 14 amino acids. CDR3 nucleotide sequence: TGTGCCAGCAGAGATCAGGGGGCTAACTATGGCTACACCTTC. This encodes CASRDQGANYGYTF.

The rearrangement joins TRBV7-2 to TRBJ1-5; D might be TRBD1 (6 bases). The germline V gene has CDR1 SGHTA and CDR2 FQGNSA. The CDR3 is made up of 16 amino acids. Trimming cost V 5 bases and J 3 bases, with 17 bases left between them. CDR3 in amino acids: CASSKRTAGDNQPQHF. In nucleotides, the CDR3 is TGTGCCAGCAGCAAGCGGACAGCTGGGGACAATCAGCCCCAGCATTTT.

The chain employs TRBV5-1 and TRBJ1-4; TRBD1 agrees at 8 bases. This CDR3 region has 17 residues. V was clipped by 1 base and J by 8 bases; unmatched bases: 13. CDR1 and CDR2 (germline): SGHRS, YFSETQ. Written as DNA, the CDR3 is TGCGCCAGCAGCTTGATCGGTCCGAGGACAGGGCGCGAAAAACTGTTTTTT. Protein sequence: CASSLIGPRTGREKLFF.

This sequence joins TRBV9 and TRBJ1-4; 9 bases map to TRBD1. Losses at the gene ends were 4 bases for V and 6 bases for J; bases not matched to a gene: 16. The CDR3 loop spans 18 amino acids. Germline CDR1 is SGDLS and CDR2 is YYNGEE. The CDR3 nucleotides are TGTGCCAGCAGCCCCCAACAGGGGGCGCCGGTGCGGGATGAAAAACTGTTTTTT. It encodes CASSPQQGAPVRDEKLFF.

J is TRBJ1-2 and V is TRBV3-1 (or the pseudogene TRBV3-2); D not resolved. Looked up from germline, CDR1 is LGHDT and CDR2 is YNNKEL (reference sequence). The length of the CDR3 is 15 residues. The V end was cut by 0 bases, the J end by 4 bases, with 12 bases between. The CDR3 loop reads CASSQESFTAYGYTF. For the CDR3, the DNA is TGTGCCAGCAGCCAAGAAAGCTTTACTGCCTATGGCTACACCTTC.